Detailed here is one T cell receptor (beta chain). CDR1 and CDR2 from the germline V gene are SGHTA and FQGTGA. The CDR3 spans 15 residues. The V end lost 5 bases, the J end lost 2 bases, and 15 bases lay between the germline ends. Generated by immunoSEQ multiplex PCR, the TCRdb table keeps only in-frame clones and is missing some. This sample has 400,000 to 450,000 clones; 80% to 95% occur once, and the top ten carry around 6.8%. This sample is drawn from a study of control samples from healthy donors and cancer patients. Specimen: PBMCs. The sequence derives from a man aged 40-55 years with head and neck cancer. The V call is TRBV7-3, the J call TRBJ1-2, with no clear D. CDR3 sequence (DNA): TGTGCCAGCAGCGAAAGCGCGGGATCAAACTATGGCTACACCTTC. Translation: CASSESAGSNYGYTF.